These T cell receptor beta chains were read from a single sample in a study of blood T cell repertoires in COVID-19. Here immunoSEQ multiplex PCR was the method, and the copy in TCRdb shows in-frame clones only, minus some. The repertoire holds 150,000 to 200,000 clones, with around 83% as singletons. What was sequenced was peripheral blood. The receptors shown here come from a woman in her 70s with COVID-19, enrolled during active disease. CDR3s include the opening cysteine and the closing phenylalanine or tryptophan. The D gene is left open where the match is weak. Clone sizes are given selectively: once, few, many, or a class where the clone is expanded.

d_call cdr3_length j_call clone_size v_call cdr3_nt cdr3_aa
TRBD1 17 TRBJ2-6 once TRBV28 TGTGCCAGCAGTGAAGACAGGGGTCTAACTGGGGCCAACGTCCTGACTTTC CASSEDRGLTGANVLTF
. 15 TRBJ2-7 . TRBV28 TGTGCCAGCAGTTCCCCCCACAGTGCTACCTACGAGCAGTACTTC CASSSPHSATYEQYF
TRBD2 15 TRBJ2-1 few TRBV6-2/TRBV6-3 TGTGCCAGCAGTTATTTGGGGGAGGGGTACAATGAGCAGTTCTTC CASSYLGEGYNEQFF
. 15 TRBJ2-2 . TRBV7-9 TGTGCCAGCAGCTTTAACCGGGACTTACCCGGGGAGCTGTTTTTT CASSFNRDLPGELFF
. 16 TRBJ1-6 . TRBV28 TGTGCCAGCACGAGGAGCGGGGGGCCCATTAATTCACCCCTCCACTTT CASTRSGGPINSPLHF
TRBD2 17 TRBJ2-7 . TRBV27 TGTGCCAGCCGAAACAGGGGACTAGCGGGAGGAGGCTACGAGCAGTACTTC CASRNRGLAGGGYEQYF
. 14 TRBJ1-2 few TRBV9 TGTGCCAGCAGCGGGGAAACAGGGTGGAATGGCTACACCTTC CASSGETGWNGYTF
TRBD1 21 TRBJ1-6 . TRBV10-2 TGCGCCAGCAGGGGGGGTTCCGGCCCGCGACAGGGCAGCTCCTATAATTCACCCCTCCACTTT CASRGGSGPRQGSSYNSPLHF
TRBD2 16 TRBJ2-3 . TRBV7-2 TGTGCCAGCAGCTTTTTGAGGGAGGGCCGGGAGGATACGCAGTATTTT CASSFLREGREDTQYF
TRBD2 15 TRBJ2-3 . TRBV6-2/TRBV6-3 TGTGCCAGCAGTCTAGCGGAGCTACACTCAGATACGCAGTATTTT CASSLAELHSDTQYF
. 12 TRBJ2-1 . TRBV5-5 TGTGCCAGCAGCCGGGACTTCAATGAGCAGTTCTTC CASSRDFNEQFF
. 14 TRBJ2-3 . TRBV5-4 TGTGCCAGCAGCTTGGTCGCCTACACAGATACGCAGTATTTT CASSLVAYTDTQYF
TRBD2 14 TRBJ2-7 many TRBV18 TGTGCCAGCTCATCCTCTAGCGGCTCCTACGAGCAGTACTTC CASSSSSGSYEQYF
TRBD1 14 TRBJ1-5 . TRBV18 TGTGCCAGCTCACCCGGACAGGGCAATCAGCCCCAGCATTTT CASSPGQGNQPQHF
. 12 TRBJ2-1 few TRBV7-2 TGTGCCAGCAGCTTTTTTTCCGATGAGCAGTTCTTC CASSFFSDEQFF
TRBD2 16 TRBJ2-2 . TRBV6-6 TGTGCCAGCAGAAGACTAGCGGGAAGTAACACCGGGGAGCTGTTTTTT CASRRLAGSNTGELFF